This T cell receptor (beta chain) was sequenced during a study of blood T cell repertoires in COVID-19. Whole-study context: Samples came from the United States, Italy and Spain, spanning acute and convalescent COVID-19.

Authors' data handling: Amplifying reference gene primers gave estimates of nucleated cell counts. Measured with immunoSEQ multiplex PCR; TCRdb has only the in-frame clones, and not every one. From that table come the V and J calls and clone size; the DNA was used to work out D and trimming. Of under 350,000 clones listed, 89% are singletons. CDR1 and CDR2 from the germline V gene are SNHLY and FYNNEI. The CDR3 has 14 amino acids. Unmatched junction bases numbered 4, after V lost 5 bases and J lost 3 bases. Participants were aged about 18 to 89 years from more than 20 US areas. Clinical histories supplied by participants themselves formed the basis of cohort assignment.

The TCR was taken from a woman in her forties who had recovered from COVID-19. The chain couples TRBV2 to TRBJ1-5; the match to TRBD1 covers 7 bases. The sequenced material came from PBMCs or T cells enriched from blood (not recorded which). The CDR3: CASSSDRDNQPQHF. CDR3 bases: TGTGCCAGCAGTAGCGACAGGGACAATCAGCCCCAGCATTTT.